The T cell receptor beta chain under discussion was sequenced for a study of early stage breast cancer tumors. Findings and caveats of the study: Compared with adjacent normal breast, tumors showed about 2.5-fold denser, more clonal T cells.

This clone came up once. As yet, its antigen is unknown. Sequencing was performed with immunoSEQ multiplex PCR; in TCRdb, only in-frame clones are kept and a portion is missing. Here the sample spans nearly 11,000 clones, about 73% being singletons. The V gene lost 3 bases and the J gene lost 4 bases, with 11 bases spanning the gap. The CDR3 is made up of 13 amino acids. Germline V gene sequence: CDR1 GTSNPN, CDR2 SVGIG (reference sequence). The rearrangement joins TRBV30 to TRBJ2-3; no clear D. The TCR originated in a person in their 40s with breast cancer. What was sequenced was breast tumor tissue. The CDR3 is CAWRLFFADTQYF. CDR3 in DNA: TGTGCCTGGAGACTATTTTTCGCAGATACGCAGTATTTT.